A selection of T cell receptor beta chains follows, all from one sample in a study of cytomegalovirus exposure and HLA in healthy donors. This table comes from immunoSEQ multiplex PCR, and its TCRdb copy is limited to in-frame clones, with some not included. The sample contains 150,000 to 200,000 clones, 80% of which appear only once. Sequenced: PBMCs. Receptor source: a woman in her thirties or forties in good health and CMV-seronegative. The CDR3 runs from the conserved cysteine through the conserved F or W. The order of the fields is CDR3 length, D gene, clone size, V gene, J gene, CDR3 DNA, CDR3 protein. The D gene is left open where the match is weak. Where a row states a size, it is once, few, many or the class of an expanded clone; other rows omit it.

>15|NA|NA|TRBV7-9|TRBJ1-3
TGTGCCAGCAGCTCTCAGGGAACCCCTGGAAACACCATATATTTT
CASSSQGTPGNTIYF
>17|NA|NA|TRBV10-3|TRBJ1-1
TGTGCCATCAGTGGGGAACAGGTAAACCGGGGGGACACTGAAGCTTTCTTT
CAISGEQVNRGDTEAFF
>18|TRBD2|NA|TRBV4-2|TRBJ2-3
TGTGCCAGCAGCCAAGTTATTACTAGCGGGGGGGCCGGAGATACGCAGTATTTT
CASSQVITSGGAGDTQYF
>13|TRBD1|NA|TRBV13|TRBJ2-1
TGTGCCAGCAGCTTAGAGGGGACAGAAAAGCAGTTCTTC
CASSLEGTEKQFF
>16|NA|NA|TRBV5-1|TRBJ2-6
TGCGCCAGCAGCTTGGGGTGGGCGCCGGGGGCCAACGTCCTGACTTTC
CASSLGWAPGANVLTF
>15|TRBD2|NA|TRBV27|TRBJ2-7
TGTGCCAGCAGTCCCTTAGGGGAGGGCCCGTACGAGCAGTACTTC
CASSPLGEGPYEQYF
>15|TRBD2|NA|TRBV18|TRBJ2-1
TGTGCCAGCTCACCGACTAGCGGGACTCACAATGAGCAGTTCTTC
CASSPTSGTHNEQFF
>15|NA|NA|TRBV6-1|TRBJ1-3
TGTGCCAGCAGTGAAAACGAGTTCTCTGGAAACACCATATATTTT
CASSENEFSGNTIYF
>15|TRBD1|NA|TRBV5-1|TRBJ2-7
TGCGCCAGCAGCCCGGCGGGACAGGGGGCCTACGAGCAGTACTTC
CASSPAGQGAYEQYF
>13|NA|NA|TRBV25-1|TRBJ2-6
TGTGCCAGCAGTGGCTCTGGGGCCAACGGCCTGACTTTC
CASSGSGANGLTF
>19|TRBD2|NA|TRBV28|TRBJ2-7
TGTGCCAGCAGTGGGGGACAGGAGGAAAGCCTAGCGGGAGAGCACGAGCAGTACTTC
CASSGGQEESLAGEHEQYF
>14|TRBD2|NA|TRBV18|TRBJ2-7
TGTGCCAGCTCCCTCAGCGGGGGGGCCTACGAGCAGTACTTC
CASSLSGGAYEQYF
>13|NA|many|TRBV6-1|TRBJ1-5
TGTGCCAGCAGTGGAGGGAGGGATCAGCCCCAGCATTTT
CASSGGRDQPQHF
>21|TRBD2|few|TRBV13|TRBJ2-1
TGTGCCAGCAGCCCGATGGCCCGGACTAGCGGGTCCAGCATGTCCTACAATGAGCAGTTCTTC
CASSPMARTSGSSMSYNEQFF
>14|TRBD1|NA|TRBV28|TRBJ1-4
TGTGCCAGCAGCCCGGGACAGGGGAGGGAAAAACTGTTTTTT
CASSPGQGREKLFF
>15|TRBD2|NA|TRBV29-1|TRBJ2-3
TGCAGCGCGGAGACTAGCGGGGGGCTTGGGGATACGCAGTATTTT
CSAETSGGLGDTQYF
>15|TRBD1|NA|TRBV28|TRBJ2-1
TGTGCCAGCAGCCTAGAGGGGACAGGGGAGGAAGGGCAGTTCTTC
CASSLEGTGEEGQFF
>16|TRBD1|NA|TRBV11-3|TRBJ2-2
TGTGCCAGCAGCTTTTCCGGGACAGGGGGCACCGGGGAGCTGTTTTTT
CASSFSGTGGTGELFF
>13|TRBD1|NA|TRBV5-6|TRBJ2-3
TGTGCCAGTTCACAGGGGGCAGTAGATACGCAGTATTTT
CASSQGAVDTQYF
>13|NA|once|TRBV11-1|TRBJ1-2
TGTGCCAGCAGCTTCGAGCAGGGGCATGGCTACACCTTC
CASSFEQGHGYTF
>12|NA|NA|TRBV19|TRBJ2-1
TGTGCCAGTAGTATCCGGGACAATGAGCAGTTCTTC
CASSIRDNEQFF
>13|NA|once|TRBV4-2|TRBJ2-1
TGTGCCAGCAGCCAAGTAGGAGTCAATGAGCAGTTCTTC
CASSQVGVNEQFF
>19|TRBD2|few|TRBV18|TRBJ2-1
TGTGCCAGCTCACCACCTCGCTTTCTCGGGAGGGCCCCGGGCAATGAGCAGTTCTTC
CASSPPRFLGRAPGNEQFF
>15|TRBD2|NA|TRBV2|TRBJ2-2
TGTGCCAGCAGAGAGACTAGCTTTAACACCGGGGAGCTGTTTTTT
CASRETSFNTGELFF
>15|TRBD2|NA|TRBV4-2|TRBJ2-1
TGTGCCAGCAGACCGACCCTAGCGGGGCTCAATGAGCAGTTCTTC
CASRPTLAGLNEQFF
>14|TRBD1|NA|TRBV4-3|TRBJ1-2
TGCGCCAGCAGCCAGTCGACAGGGAACTATGGCTACACCTTC
CASSQSTGNYGYTF
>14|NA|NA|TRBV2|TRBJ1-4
TGTGCCAGCAGAACAGCCAAAGTTGCGGAAAAACTGTTTTTT
CASRTAKVAEKLFF
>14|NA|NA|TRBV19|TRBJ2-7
TGTGCCAGTAGTATAGGAGGTCTAGCTTACGAGCAGTACTTC
CASSIGGLAYEQYF
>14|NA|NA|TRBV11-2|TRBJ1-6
TGTGCCAGCAGCTTAGCCAGGACAAATTCACCCCTCCACTTT
CASSLARTNSPLHF
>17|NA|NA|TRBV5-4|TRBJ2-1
TGTGCCAGCAGCTTGGCTGTCGGTGAGAGCTCCTACAATGAGCAGTTCTTC
CASSLAVGESSYNEQFF
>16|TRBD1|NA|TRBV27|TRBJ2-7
TGTGCCAGCGGGACCTCCCGGGGGACAGGAGGGGACGAGCAGTACTTC
CASGTSRGTGGDEQYF
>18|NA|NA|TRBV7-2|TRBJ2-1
TGTGCCAGCAGCCTAAACCTTGCGGGGACCATATCCTACAATGAGCAGTTCTTC
CASSLNLAGTISYNEQFF
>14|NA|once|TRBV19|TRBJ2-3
TGTGCCAGTAGCCCGGCGGCAGTCAGAGATACGCAGTATTTT
CASSPAAVRDTQYF
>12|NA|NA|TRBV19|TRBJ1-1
TGTGCCAGTACTACGGGGGTAACTGAAGCTTTCTTT
CASTTGVTEAFF
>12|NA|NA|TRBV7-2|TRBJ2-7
TGTGCCAGCAGCTTAGGTGGAGACGAGCAGTACTTC
CASSLGGDEQYF
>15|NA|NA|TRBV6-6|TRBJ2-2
TGTGCCAGCAGTAAAAACAGATACAACACCGGGGAGCTGTTTTTT
CASSKNRYNTGELFF
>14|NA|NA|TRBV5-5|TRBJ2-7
TGTGCCAGCAGCTTGAAGGCGGGAACTTACGAGCAGTACTTC
CASSLKAGTYEQYF
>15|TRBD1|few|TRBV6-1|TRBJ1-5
TGTGCCACCGGACAGGGGATGGTTGGAAATCAGCCCCAGCATTTT
CATGQGMVGNQPQHF
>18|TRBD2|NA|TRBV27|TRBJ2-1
TGTGCCAGCAGTCCCCTAGCGGGGGGCCGACAAACCTACAATGAGCAGTTCTTC
CASSPLAGGRQTYNEQFF
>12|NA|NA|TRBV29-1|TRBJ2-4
TGCAGCGCCCAGGGTGCTGAAAACAGTCAGTACTTC
CSAQGAENSQYF
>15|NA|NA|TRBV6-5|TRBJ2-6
TGTGCCAGCACCACAGGGTTCTCTGGGGCCAACGGCCTGACTTTC
CASTTGFSGANGLTF
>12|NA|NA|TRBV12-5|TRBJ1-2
TGTGCTAGTGGTGTCCATGAGGATGGCTACACCTTC
CASGVHEDGYTF
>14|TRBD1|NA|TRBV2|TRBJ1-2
TGTGCCAGCGGGGGGGACAGGGCTAACTATGGCTACACCTTC
CASGGDRANYGYTF
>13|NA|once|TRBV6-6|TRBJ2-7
TGTGCCAGCAGTTACGACTTGATGGACGAGCAGTACTTC
CASSYDLMDEQYF
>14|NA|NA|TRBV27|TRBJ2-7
TGTGCCAGCAGTTCTACAGGGGGGAGGGACGAGCAGTACTTC
CASSSTGGRDEQYF
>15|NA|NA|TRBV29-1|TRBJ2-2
TGCAGCGTTGAGCTTGGACTGAGTGGTACCGGGGAGCTGTTTTTT
CSVELGLSGTGELFF
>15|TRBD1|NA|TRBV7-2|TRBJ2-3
TGTGCCAGCAGCCGACAGGGGGCGAGCACAGATACGCAGTATTTT
CASSRQGASTDTQYF
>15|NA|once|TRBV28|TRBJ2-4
TGTGCCAGCAGTCCGCGGATCCTAGCCAAAAACATTCAGTACTTC
CASSPRILAKNIQYF
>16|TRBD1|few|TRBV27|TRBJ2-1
TGTGCCAGCAGTCCCGGAATGGGGACAGCGAATAATGAGCAGTTCTTC
CASSPGMGTANNEQFF
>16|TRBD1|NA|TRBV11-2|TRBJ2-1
TGTGCCAGCAGCCCAGAAGACAGGGTGTCCTACAATGAGCAGTTCTTC
CASSPEDRVSYNEQFF
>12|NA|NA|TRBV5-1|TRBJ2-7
TGCGCCAGCAGCTTGGGACAGGACAGGCAGTACTTC
CASSLGQDRQYF
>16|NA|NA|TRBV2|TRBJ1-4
TGTGCCAGCAGTGATGAGGCCAGGGTGGTTCTGGAAAAACTGTTTTTT
CASSDEARVVLEKLFF
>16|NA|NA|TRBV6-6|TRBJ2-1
TGTGCCAGCAGAAGTTCCTGGGACTTCCGCTACAATGAGCAGTTCTTC
CASRSSWDFRYNEQFF
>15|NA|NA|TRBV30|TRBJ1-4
TGTGCCTGGAACTCGGACAGATCAACTAATGAAAAACTGTTTTTT
CAWNSDRSTNEKLFF
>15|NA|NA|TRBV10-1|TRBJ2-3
TGCGCCAGCAGCCGGGCTCAAGGGGAAACAGATACGCAGTATTTT
CASSRAQGETDTQYF
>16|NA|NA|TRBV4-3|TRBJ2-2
TGCGCCAGCAGCCAAGACAGGCCTTCGAACACCGGGGAGCTGTTTTTT
CASSQDRPSNTGELFF
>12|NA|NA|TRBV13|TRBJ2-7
TGTGCCAGCAGCTCGTCTCGCTACGAGCAGTACTTC
CASSSSRYEQYF
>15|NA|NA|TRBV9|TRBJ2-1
TGTGCCAGCAGCCAAGGGAGGTCGGGTGGGAATGAGCAGTTCTTC
CASSQGRSGGNEQFF
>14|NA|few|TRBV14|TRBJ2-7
TGTGCCAGCAGCCCTTACAGGGATTCCTACGAGCAGTACTTC
CASSPYRDSYEQYF